This is a list of T cell receptor beta chains from one sample in a study of T cells after yellow fever vaccination. TCRdb re-analysed the 5' RACE reads in MiXCR, keeping a single row per CDR3 protein. The sample holds 150,000 to 200,000 distinct CDR3 sequences, 9.3% seen once. The material was CD8+ T cells sorted from PBMCs, obtained 45 days after the yellow fever booster vaccination. Receptor source: a man aged 18-30 years who received the YFV17D yellow fever vaccine. Both conserved end residues are part of each CDR3. A D gene is named only where the DNA matches it firmly. Size is omitted from some rows. Given values are once, few, many or a class for expanded clones.

TRBV7-2	few	13	TRBJ1-2	-	CASSPGGPRGYTF	TGTGCCAGCAGCCCGGGGGGCCCTAGGGGCTACACCTTC
TRBV4-1	-	16	TRBJ1-1	-	CASSPPGGGLNTEAFF	TGCGCCAGCAGCCCCCCCGGGGGTGGCCTGAACACTGAAGCTTTCTTT
TRBV7-2	-	13	TRBJ2-1	-	CASSPHGGNEQFF	TGTGCCAGCAGCCCGCATGGAGGGAATGAGCAGTTCTTC
TRBV4-3	-	14	TRBJ1-1	-	CASSPSTGENEAFF	TGCGCCAGCAGTCCTTCTACAGGAGAAAATGAAGCTTTCTTT
TRBV9	-	13	TRBJ1-1	-	CASSAQQNTEAFF	TGTGCCAGCAGCGCGCAGCAGAACACTGAAGCTTTCTTT
TRBV4-1	few	17	TRBJ2-2	TRBD1	CASSQGYRGRGTGELFF	TGCGCCAGCAGCCAAGGGTACAGGGGGCGCGGCACCGGGGAGCTGTTTTTT
TRBV4-1	-	17	TRBJ2-3	TRBD2	CASSQVARGGAGDTQYF	TGCGCCAGCAGCCAAGTCGCTCGCGGGGGGGCCGGTGATACGCAGTATTTT
TRBV6-2/TRBV6-3	few	16	TRBJ2-7	-	CASSYGLGTRGPEQYF	TGTGCCAGCAGTTACGGTCTCGGGACAAGGGGACCCGAGCAGTACTTC
TRBV2	many	14	TRBJ1-1	-	CASSEQSMNTEAFF	TGTGCCAGCAGCGAACAGAGCATGAACACTGAAGCTTTCTTT
TRBV6-6	-	13	TRBJ1-5	-	CASSPTGTQPQHF	TGTGCCAGCAGTCCTACAGGGACCCAGCCCCAGCATTTT
TRBV4-2	-	17	TRBJ2-1	-	CASSQDPQGGARHEQFF	TGTGCCAGCAGCCAAGACCCCCAGGGGGGGGCCAGGCATGAGCAGTTCTTC
TRBV5-4	few	12	TRBJ2-7	-	CASSDDSYEQYF	TGTGCCAGCAGCGACGATTCCTACGAGCAGTACTTC
TRBV20-1	few	14	TRBJ2-5	-	CSARPRIRGETQYF	TGCAGTGCTAGACCTCGGATCCGGGGAGAGACCCAGTACTTC
TRBV5-1	-	17	TRBJ2-1	TRBD2	CASSPQRASGGKNEQFF	TGCGCCAGCAGCCCTCAACGGGCTAGCGGGGGGAAGAATGAGCAGTTCTTC
TRBV2	-	17	TRBJ2-2	-	CASWDVDRPANTGELFF	TGTGCCAGCTGGGACGTGGACAGACCCGCGAACACCGGGGAGCTGTTTTTT
TRBV6-6	-	15	TRBJ2-1	-	CASSRLGGGRNEQFF	TGTGCCAGCAGTCGCCTCGGGGGCGGTCGCAATGAGCAGTTCTTC
TRBV6-2/TRBV6-3	few	18	TRBJ1-1	TRBD1	CASSYLGQGAWGSSEAFF	TGTGCCAGCAGTTACTTGGGACAGGGGGCCTGGGGTTCGTCTGAAGCTTTCTTT
TRBV27	few	15	TRBJ2-2	-	CASSLSGGGTGELFF	TGTGCCAGCAGTTTATCTGGGGGAGGCACCGGGGAGCTGTTTTTT
TRBV4-3	-	12	TRBJ1-1	-	CASSPDGSEAFF	TGCGCCAGCAGCCCGGACGGGAGTGAAGCTTTCTTT
TRBV11-2	many	15	TRBJ2-1	-	CASRHPGAGYNEQFF	TGTGCCAGCAGACACCCCGGGGCCGGATACAATGAGCAGTTCTTC
TRBV3-1	few	13	TRBJ2-2	-	CASNAEPTGELFF	TGTGCCAGCAATGCGGAACCCACCGGGGAGCTGTTTTTT
TRBV2	-	15	TRBJ2-3	-	CASSKRHLGTDTQYF	TGTGCCAGCAGTAAAAGGCATCTGGGCACAGATACGCAGTATTTT
TRBV11-2	-	13	TRBJ2-7	-	CASSLDSPYEQYF	TGTGCCAGCAGCTTAGATTCTCCTTACGAGCAGTACTTC
TRBV18	few	17	TRBJ2-1	TRBD2	CASSPSSGALTYNEQFF	TGTGCCAGCTCTCCGTCCAGCGGGGCACTTACCTACAATGAGCAGTTCTTC
TRBV6-4	-	15	TRBJ1-5	TRBD1	CASSDGTGGNQPQHF	TGTGCCAGCAGTGACGGGACAGGGGGCAATCAGCCCCAGCATTTT
TRBV4-1	few	12	TRBJ2-5	-	CASSQDGRTQYF	TGCGCCAGCAGCCAAGACGGGAGGACCCAGTACTTC
TRBV12-5	few	15	TRBJ1-5	-	CASGLGSHANQPQHF	TGTGCTAGTGGTTTGGGTAGCCATGCAAATCAGCCCCAGCATTTT
TRBV10-2	few	13	TRBJ1-6	-	CASLGPNNSPLHF	TGCGCCAGCTTAGGTCCGAATAATTCACCCCTCCACTTT